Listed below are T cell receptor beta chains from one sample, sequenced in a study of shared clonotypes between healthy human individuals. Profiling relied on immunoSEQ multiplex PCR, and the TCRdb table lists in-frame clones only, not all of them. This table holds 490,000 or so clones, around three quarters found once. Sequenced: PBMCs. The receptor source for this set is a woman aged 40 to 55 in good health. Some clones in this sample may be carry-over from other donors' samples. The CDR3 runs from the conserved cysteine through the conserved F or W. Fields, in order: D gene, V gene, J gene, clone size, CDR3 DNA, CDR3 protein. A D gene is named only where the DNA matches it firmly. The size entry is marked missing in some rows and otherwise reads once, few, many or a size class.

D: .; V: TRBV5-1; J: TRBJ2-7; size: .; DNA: TGCGCCAGCAGCCCTGGTACGACCTACGAGCAGTACTTC; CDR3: CASSPGTTYEQYF
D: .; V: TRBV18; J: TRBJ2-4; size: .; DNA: TGTGCCAGCTCACCACCTGGAGGGTACGGAAACATTCAGTACTTC; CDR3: CASSPPGGYGNIQYF
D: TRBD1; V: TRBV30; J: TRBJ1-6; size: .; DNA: TGTGCCTGGAGTGTAGTACAGGGGGCATCACCCCTCCACTTT; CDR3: CAWSVVQGASPLHF
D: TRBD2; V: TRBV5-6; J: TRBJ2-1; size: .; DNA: TGTGCCAGCAGCTTGATGGCGGGAGGCCTTATCCTCTCCTACAATGAGCAGTTCTTC; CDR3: CASSLMAGGLILSYNEQFF
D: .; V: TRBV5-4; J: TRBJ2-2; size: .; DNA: TGTGCCAGCAGCCCCCGACCGGACGGATCGAACACCGGGGAGCTGTTTTTT; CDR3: CASSPRPDGSNTGELFF
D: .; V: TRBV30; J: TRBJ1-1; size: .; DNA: TGTGCCTGGAGTGTAAGCAGGGGGAACACTGAAGCTTTCTTT; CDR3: CAWSVSRGNTEAFF
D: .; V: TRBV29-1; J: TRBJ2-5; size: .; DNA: TGCAGCGTTGAAACACCAGGGGAGACCCAGTACTTC; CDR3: CSVETPGETQYF
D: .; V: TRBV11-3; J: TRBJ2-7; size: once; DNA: TGTGCCAGCAGCCACAAAACGGGCACAGCCTACGAGCAGTACTTC; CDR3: CASSHKTGTAYEQYF
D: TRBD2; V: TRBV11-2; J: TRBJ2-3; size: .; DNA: TGTGCCAGCAGCTTAGTCCCTAGCGGGGGAGCTGGTGCGCAGTATTTT; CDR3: CASSLVPSGGAGAQYF
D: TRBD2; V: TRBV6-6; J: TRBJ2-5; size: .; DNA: TGTGCCAGCAGTCCCCCGGGTAGCGGGAGTCAAAAGACCCAGTACTTC; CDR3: CASSPPGSGSQKTQYF
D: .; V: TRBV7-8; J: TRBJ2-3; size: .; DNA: TGTGCCAGCAGCTTAACGATCCGGGGCACAGATACGCAGTATTTT; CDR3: CASSLTIRGTDTQYF
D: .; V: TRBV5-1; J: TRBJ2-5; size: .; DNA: TGCGCCAGCACAACTGAGGTTTCAGAGACCCAGTACTTC; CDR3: CASTTEVSETQYF
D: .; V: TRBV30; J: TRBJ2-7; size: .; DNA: TGCGCCTGGAGTAGAGGACAGCTCTACGAGCAGTACTTC; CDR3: CAWSRGQLYEQYF
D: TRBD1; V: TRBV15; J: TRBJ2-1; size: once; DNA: TGTGCCACCAGCGCAGGGGGTAGGGACAATGAGCAGTTCTTC; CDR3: CATSAGGRDNEQFF
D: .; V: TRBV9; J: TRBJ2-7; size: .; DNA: TGTGCCAGCAGCACCTGGGACTCCTCCTACGAGCAGTACTTC; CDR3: CASSTWDSSYEQYF
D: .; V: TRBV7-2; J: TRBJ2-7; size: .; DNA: TGTGCCAGCAGCTTTGATACTAGCTCCTACGAGCAGTACTTC; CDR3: CASSFDTSSYEQYF
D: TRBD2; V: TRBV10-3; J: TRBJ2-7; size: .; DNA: TGTGCCATCAGTGAGTCGACCCCTTGGACTAGCGGATCCTACGAGCAGTACTTC; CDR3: CAISESTPWTSGSYEQYF
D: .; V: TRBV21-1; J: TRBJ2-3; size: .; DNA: TGTGCCAGCAGCAAAGCCGCGGGGACAGGACTAGGCCCAACAGATACGCAGTATTTT; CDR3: CASSKAAGTGLGPTDTQYF
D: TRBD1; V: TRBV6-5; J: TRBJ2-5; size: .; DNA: TGTGCCAGCCGGGACAGGGGGTTAGGGGAGACCCAGTACTTC; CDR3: CASRDRGLGETQYF
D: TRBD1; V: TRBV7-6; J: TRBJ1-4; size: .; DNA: TGTGCCAGCAGCTTCCCTCGGACAGGGTCCTATGAAAAACTGTTTTTT; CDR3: CASSFPRTGSYEKLFF
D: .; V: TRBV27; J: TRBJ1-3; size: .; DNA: TGTGCCAGCAGTTCGGGGGGCGCGCCACTTGGAAACACCATATATTTT; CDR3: CASSSGGAPLGNTIYF
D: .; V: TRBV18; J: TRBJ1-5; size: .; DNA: TGTGCCAGCTCACCACGGACAGATAGCAATCAGCCCCAGCATTTT; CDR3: CASSPRTDSNQPQHF
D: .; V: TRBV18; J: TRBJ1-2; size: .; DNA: TGTGCCAGCTCACCGGGCCAGCTTAACTATGGCTACACCTTC; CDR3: CASSPGQLNYGYTF
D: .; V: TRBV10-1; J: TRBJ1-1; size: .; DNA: TGCGCCAGCAGCCCTTCCAGGGGGAACACTGAAGCTTTCTTT; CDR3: CASSPSRGNTEAFF
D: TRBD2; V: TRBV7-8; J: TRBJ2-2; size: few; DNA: TGTGCCAGCAGCTTACCAGGTTGGGGGACTATCGATGACGGGGAGCTGTTTTTT; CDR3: CASSLPGWGTIDDGELFF
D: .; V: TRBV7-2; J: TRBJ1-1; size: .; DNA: TGTGCCAGCAGAAGAGAGGTGAACACTGAAGCTTTCTTT; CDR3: CASRREVNTEAFF
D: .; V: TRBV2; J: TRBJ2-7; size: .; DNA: TGTGCCAGCAGTGCCTCCGGGACGCCAACCTACGAGCAGTACTTC; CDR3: CASSASGTPTYEQYF
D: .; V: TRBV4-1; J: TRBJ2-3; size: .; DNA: TGCGCCAGCAGCTCCTTCTCAGATACGCAGTATTTT; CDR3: CASSSFSDTQYF
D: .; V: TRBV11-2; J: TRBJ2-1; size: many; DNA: TGTGCCAGCAGCCCGAGACACAATGAGCAGTTCTTC; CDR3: CASSPRHNEQFF
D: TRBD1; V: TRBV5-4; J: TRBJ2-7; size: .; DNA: TGTGCCAGCAGCTTGGGGACAGGGGGCTACGAGCAGTACTTC; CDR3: CASSLGTGGYEQYF
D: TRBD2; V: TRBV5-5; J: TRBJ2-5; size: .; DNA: TGTGCCAGCACCCCCCTAGCGGGATGGGTGGGCGAGACCCAGTACTTC; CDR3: CASTPLAGWVGETQYF
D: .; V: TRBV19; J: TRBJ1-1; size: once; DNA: TGTGCCAGTAGTATGCAGGGAAACACTGAAGCTTTCTTT; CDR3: CASSMQGNTEAFF
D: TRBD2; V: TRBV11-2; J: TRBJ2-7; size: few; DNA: TGTGCCAGCAGCTTATTAGTCGGGACTAGCGGGTACGAGCAGTACTTC; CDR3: CASSLLVGTSGYEQYF
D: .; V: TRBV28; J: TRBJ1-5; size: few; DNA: TGTGCCAGTAGAGACACGGGCAGCAATCAGCCCCAGCATTTT; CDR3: CASRDTGSNQPQHF
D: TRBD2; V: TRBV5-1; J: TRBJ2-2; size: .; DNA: TGCGCCAGCAGCTTTGGGACTAGGAACACCGGGGAGCTGTTTTTT; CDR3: CASSFGTRNTGELFF
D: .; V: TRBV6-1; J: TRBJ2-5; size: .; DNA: TGTGCCAGCAGTGACATCTTCGGACAGCAAGAGACCCAGTACTTC; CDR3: CASSDIFGQQETQYF
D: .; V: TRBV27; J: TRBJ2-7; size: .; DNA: TGTGCCAGCAGCCTCAGGGGCCCACCACCACCTTCCTACGAGCAGTACTTC; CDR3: CASSLRGPPPPSYEQYF
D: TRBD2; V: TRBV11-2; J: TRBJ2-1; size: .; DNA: TGTGCCAGCAGCTTCAGACTAGCGGACTACTACAATGAGCAGTTCTTC; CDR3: CASSFRLADYYNEQFF
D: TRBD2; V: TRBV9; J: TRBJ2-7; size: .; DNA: TGTGCCAGCAGCGCGGGACTAGCAGATTCCTACGAGCAGTACTTC; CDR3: CASSAGLADSYEQYF
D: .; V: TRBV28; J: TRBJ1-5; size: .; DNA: TGTGCCAGCCGTCTTTCAGGGAATAATCAGCCCCAGCATTTT; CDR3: CASRLSGNNQPQHF
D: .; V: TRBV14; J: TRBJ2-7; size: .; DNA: TGTGCCAGCAGCCAAGATCTACGGTCCGAGCAGTACTTC; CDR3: CASSQDLRSEQYF
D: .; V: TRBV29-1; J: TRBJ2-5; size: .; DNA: TGCAGCGTTGCCCCGGGACTTCATCAAGAGACCCAGTACTTC; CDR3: CSVAPGLHQETQYF
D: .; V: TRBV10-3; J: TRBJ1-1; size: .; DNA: TGTGCCATCAGTCGACAGGCCCGGAACACTGAAGCTTTCTTT; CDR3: CAISRQARNTEAFF
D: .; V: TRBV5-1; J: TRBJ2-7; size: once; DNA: TGCGCCAGCAGCTTGTCAGCTGTCGTTGGGTACGAGCAGTACTTC; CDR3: CASSLSAVVGYEQYF
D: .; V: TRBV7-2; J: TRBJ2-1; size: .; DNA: TGTGCCAGCAGCTCGATGGCGGGCTCCTACAATGAGCAGTTCTTC; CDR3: CASSSMAGSYNEQFF